A single sample is the source of the 29 T cell receptor beta chains below, sequenced in a study of shared clonotypes between healthy human individuals. Data came from immunoSEQ multiplex PCR; TCRdb stores just in-frame clones and leaves some out. The sample includes under 1,100,000 clones, about 80% of them seen just once. The sample was memory CD4+ T cells from PBMCs. Noted subset: CD45RA-negative fraction. All receptors derive from a man aged 18-30 years in good health. Some clones in this sample may be carry-over from other donors' samples.

V usage is TRBV28 and J usage is TRBJ1-2, with D possibly being TRBD1 (6 bases). CDR3 length: 15 residues. CDR1 is MDHEN, CDR2 SYDVKM, per germline. Trimming left V 5 bases short and J 2 bases short, with 15 bases between. The CDR3 is CASSRGVRGNYGYTF. DNA of the CDR3: TGTGCCAGCAGTAGGGGGGTCCGCGGAAACTATGGCTACACCTTC.

This clone appeared a single time. The chain carries TRBV25-1 and TRBJ2-3; possibly TRBD1 for D (6 bases). V shed 3 bases and J shed 2 bases, with 9 bases lying between them. The germline gives CDR1 MGHDK, CDR2 SYGVNS. This CDR3 region has 14 residues. The CDR3 DNA follows: TGTGCCAGCAGTGAGAGGGGACACACAGATACGCAGTATTTT. It encodes CASSERGHTDTQYF.

This clone has ten or more counts. The V and J genes are TRBV6-1 and TRBJ2-7; 8 bases are shared with TRBD2. With 8 bases clipped from V and 6 bases from J, the junction kept 12 bases outside the gene matches. Germline lookup yields CDR1 MNHNS and CDR2 SASEGT. This CDR3 spans 14 amino acids. This CDR3 is CASLMPGGPAEQYF. In nucleotides, the CDR3 is TGTGCCAGCCTTATGCCGGGAGGGCCGGCCGAGCAGTACTTC.

V gene TRBV5-1 combines with J gene TRBJ2-7, with a tentative D call TRBD1 (6 bases). Germline assignment: CDR1 SGHRS and CDR2 YFSETQ. This CDR3 region has 15 residues. Trimming cost V 6 bases and J 5 bases, with 21 bases left between them. The CDR3 DNA reads as TGCGCCAGCAAGCCAACCACCCGGGACATCCACGAGCAGTACTTC. Translating it yields CASKPTTRDIHEQYF.

This clone was found once. V and J are TRBV6-5 and TRBJ2-3; TRBD1 matches at 7 bases. Germline CDR1 is MNHEY and CDR2 is SVGAGI. J lost 3 bases, V lost 0 bases, and 6 bases had no gene match. This CDR3 comprises 16 residues. Here the CDR3 reads CASSYSYFRGTDTQYF. DNA for the CDR3: TGTGCCAGCAGTTACTCGTATTTCAGGGGGACAGATACGCAGTATTTT.

About this clone itself: This is likely an artifact of a read error, given a far larger clone one base away. V and J are TRBV30 and TRBJ2-2; D may be TRBD1 or TRBD2 (6 bases each). Germline V CDR1 and CDR2: GTSNPN, SVGIG (reference sequence). The CDR3 is made up of 14 amino acids. The V end was cut by 4 bases, the J end by 6 bases, with 15 bases between. The CDR3 reads CAWTGWGAAGELFF. The CDR3 nucleotides are TGTGCCTGGACGGGATGGGGGGCCGCCGGGGAGCTGTTTTTT.

The V gene is TRBV7-6, the J gene TRBJ2-2; 9 bases match TRBD2. This CDR3 contains 17 residues. From germline, CDR1 is SGHVS and CDR2 FNYEAQ. J lost 4 bases, V lost 2 bases, and 8 bases had no gene match. CDR3 DNA: TGTGCCAGCAGCTTAACTAGCGGGCGGCCGTTCACCGGGGAGCTGTTTTTT. Its translation: CASSLTSGRPFTGELFF.

Notes on this clone: Being one base from a much bigger clone, this may be a read error. The chain employs TRBV5-1 and TRBJ2-7, with D hard to call. The germline gives CDR1 SGHRS, CDR2 YFSETQ. V was shortened by 2 bases and J by 2 bases, with 5 bases between the two germline ends. The CDR3 consists of 12 residues. The CDR3 DNA reads TGCGCCAGCAGCTTTGGGACCTACGAGCAGTACTTC. This codes for CASSFGTYEQYF.

This clone was observed a single time. The chain is built from TRBV7-2 and TRBJ1-2, with D maybe TRBD1 (6 bases). The CDR3 covers 16 residues. From germline, CDR1 is SGHTA and CDR2 FQGNSA. Trimming left V 4 bases short and J 2 bases short, with 17 bases between. CDR3 loop: CASSSPRGGPNYGYTF. Here the CDR3 DNA reads TGTGCCAGCAGCTCCCCTAGGGGGGGCCCCAACTATGGCTACACCTTC.

CDR3 amino acids: CASSFSSGPKQYF. The CDR3 DNA reads as TGTGCCAGCAGTTTTTCTAGCGGGCCGAAGCAGTACTTC. The chain has TRBV27 and TRBJ2-7, with 8 bases matching TRBD2. The germline CDR1 and CDR2 sequences are MNHEY and SMNVEV (reference sequence). With V trimmed by 3 bases and J by 8 bases, 6 bases remained unmatched. The CDR3 extends over 13 amino acids.

The chain carries TRBV5-4 and TRBJ2-7, with D possibly TRBD1 on 6 matching bases. The V and J ends lost 4 bases and 2 bases respectively, with 16 bases between them. Germline CDR1 SGHNT, CDR2 YYREEE (reference sequence). The CDR3 runs to 15 residues. The CDR3 protein is CASSTETGATYEQYF. CDR3 nucleotide sequence: TGTGCCAGCAGCACAGAGACAGGCGCCACCTACGAGCAGTACTTC.

The CDR3 is CASSLRATTLYEQYF. CDR3 DNA: TGTGCCAGCAGCCTACGGGCCACCACCCTCTACGAGCAGTACTTC. This sequence joins TRBV6-5 and TRBJ2-7, with D unresolved. CDR3 length: 15 amino acids. Germline CDR1 is MNHEY and CDR2 is SVGAGI. With 6 bases removed from V and 3 bases from J, the gap between germline ends came to 18 bases.

V is TRBV15 and J is TRBJ2-7; 10 nucleotides match TRBD1. J was trimmed by 5 bases and V by 5 bases; bases with no gene match: 9. There are 15 residues in the CDR3. Per the germline V gene, CDR1 is LNHNV and CDR2 is YYDKDF (reference sequence). The CDR3 protein is CATSGEDRGVNEQYF. The CDR3 DNA is TGTGCCACCAGCGGCGAGGACAGGGGGGTCAACGAGCAGTACTTC.

The CDR3 region is CASSSGGGRGFNEQFF. The CDR3 DNA is TGTGCCAGCAGTTCCGGAGGTGGGCGGGGGTTCAATGAGCAGTTCTTC. The J gene is TRBJ2-1, the V gene TRBV28; 7 bases map to TRBD2. Per the germline V gene, CDR1 is MDHEN and CDR2 is SYDVKM. The CDR3 consists of 16 residues. V was pared by 4 bases and J by 6 bases, with 12 bases of the junction left unmatched. The entire variable domain, with the rest obtained from reference TRBV28 and TRBJ2-1, is as follows: DVKVTQSSRYLVKRTGEKVFLECVQDMDHENMFWYRQDPGLGLRLIYFSYDVKMKEKGDIPEGYSVSREKKERFSLILESASTNQTSMYLCASSSGGGRGFNEQFFGPGTRLTVL.

The sample holds one count of this clone. This chain uses TRBV19 with TRBJ2-7; D tentatively fits TRBD1 or TRBD2 (6 bases each). The germline gives CDR1 LNHDA, CDR2 SQIVND (reference sequence). The CDR3 loop spans 14 amino acids. V was shortened by 7 bases and J by 6 bases, with 19 bases between the two germline ends. CDR3: CASTMRGDVSEQYF. DNA for the CDR3: TGTGCCAGTACCATGAGGGGGGATGTCAGCGAGCAGTACTTC.

The count of this clone is one. The chain joins TRBV30 to TRBJ1-5; tentative D call: TRBD1 (5 bases). Germline loops: CDR1 GTSNPN, CDR2 SVGIG (reference sequence). The CDR3 length is 14 residues. V was pared by 0 bases and J by 4 bases, with 10 bases between. The CDR3 is CAWSVGHGNQPQHF. The DNA of the CDR3 is TGTGCCTGGAGTGTAGGACATGGGAATCAGCCCCAGCATTTT.

The V gene is TRBV29-1, the J gene TRBJ2-3; 11 bases are shared with TRBD2. With 6 bases clipped from V and 2 bases from J, the junction kept 10 bases outside the gene matches. The CDR3 contains 16 residues. Germline CDR1 and CDR2: SQVTM and ANQGSEA. As DNA, the CDR3 is TGCAGCGTGGCCGGGACTAGCGGCGTCTACACAGATACGCAGTATTTT. The encoded protein is CSVAGTSGVYTDTQYF.

The table lists this clone with a count of one. This chain joins TRBV4-3 and TRBJ2-3; TRBD1 aligns across 7 bases. V lost 0 bases, J lost 4 bases, and 7 bases stayed unmatched. The CDR3 sequence is 16 residues long. Germline V gives CDR1 LGHNA, CDR2 YSLEER. The CDR3 reads CASSQDLSGGADTQYF. The CDR3 DNA reads TGCGCCAGCAGCCAAGATTTGTCAGGGGGTGCAGATACGCAGTATTTT.

The rearrangement links TRBV5-1 to TRBJ2-7; a weak D match, TRBD1 (6 bases). The CDR3 totals 14 residues. CDR1 and CDR2 (germline): SGHRS, YFSETQ. Trimming took 2 bases from V and 2 from J, leaving 11 bases between them. The CDR3 spells CASSFNRAAYEQYF. In nucleotides, the CDR3 is TGCGCCAGCAGCTTTAACAGGGCTGCCTACGAGCAGTACTTC.

The J gene is TRBJ2-1, the V gene TRBV10-3; 8 bases align to TRBD2. Losses at the gene ends were 6 bases for V and 6 bases for J; bases not matched to a gene: 7. Germline assignment: CDR1 ENHRY and CDR2 SYGVKD. This CDR3 comprises 14 residues. Here the CDR3 reads CAISPETSVNEQFF. The CDR3 DNA is TGTGCCATCAGCCCCGAGACTAGCGTCAATGAGCAGTTCTTC.

The rearrangement uses TRBV2 and TRBJ2-5, with a weak D call TRBD1 (6 bases). This CDR3 has 14 amino acids. Germline CDR1 and CDR2: SNHLY and FYNNEI. Trimming left V 6 bases short and J 4 bases short, with 15 bases between. In DNA, the CDR3 is TGTGCCAGCAGCCCCCATTTAGGGGGAGAGACCCAGTACTTC. It codes for CASSPHLGGETQYF.

V gene TRBV2 combines with J gene TRBJ2-5; 9 bases match TRBD1. The germline gives CDR1 SNHLY, CDR2 FYNNEI. There are 15 residues in the CDR3. V lost 7 bases, J lost 5 bases, and 11 bases stayed unmatched. CDR3 in amino acids: CASIRTGGRIETQYF. The CDR3 nucleotides are TGTGCCAGCATTCGAACAGGGGGCCGAATTGAGACCCAGTACTTC.

J is TRBJ2-5 and V is TRBV5-6; TRBD2 agrees at 10 bases. V trimming: 4 bases; J trimming: 4 bases; junction bases outside the gene matches: 16. Germline CDR1 and CDR2: SGHDT and YYEEEE. The CDR3 is 18 residues long. The CDR3 DNA sequence: TGTGCCAGCAGCCACATCATTAGGAGCGGGAGGGCCGTAGAGACCCAGTACTTC. Protein product: CASSHIIRSGRAVETQYF.

This clone was picked up a small number of times. The rearrangement uses TRBV6-1 and TRBJ2-5, with 12 bases fitting TRBD2. This CDR3 has 17 amino acids. The trim removed 3 bases at V and 2 bases at J, leaving 7 bases unmatched. Per germline, CDR1 MNHNS and CDR2 SASEGT. The CDR3 loop reads CASSEGLAGGGQETQYF. In DNA, the CDR3 is TGTGCCAGCAGTGAGGGACTAGCGGGCGGAGGGCAAGAGACCCAGTACTTC.

The rearrangement uses TRBV19 and TRBJ2-7; D might be TRBD1 or TRBD2, each matching 7 bases. Germline V gene sequence: CDR1 LNHDA, CDR2 SQIVND (reference sequence). V gave up 5 bases and J gave up 3 bases, with 20 bases separating them. The CDR3 spans 16 residues. CDR3 in amino acids: CASSPRPGGDLYEQYF. For the CDR3, the DNA is TGTGCCAGTAGTCCGCGCCCAGGGGGGGATCTCTACGAGCAGTACTTC.

This clone was observed a few times. The identical CDR3 is also encoded by other nucleotide sequences in the sample. This chain uses TRBV30 with TRBJ1-1; TRBD1 might be the D (6 bases). This CDR3 spans 11 amino acids. Germline CDR1 GTSNPN, CDR2 SVGIG (reference sequence). With 4 bases removed from V and 8 bases from J, the gap between germline ends came to 11 bases. CDR3 in amino acids: CAWIGGREAFF. In nucleotides, the CDR3 is TGTGCCTGGATAGGGGGGCGGGAAGCTTTCTTT.

As for this clone: The same CDR3 is also encoded by other DNA sequences in this sample. CDR3 amino acids: CASSPRGRNTEAFF. In DNA form, the CDR3 reads TGTGCCAGCAGCCCCAGGGGGAGGAACACTGAAGCTTTCTTT. The chain carries TRBV7-3 and TRBJ1-1; 7 nucleotides agree with TRBD1. The CDR3 spans 14 residues. Germline loops: CDR1 SGHTA, CDR2 FQGTGA. The V and J ends lost 5 bases and 1 base, in that order; junction bases with no gene match: 4.

The chain combines TRBV7-2 with TRBJ2-1; possible D gene TRBD2, 6 bases. The germline CDR1 and CDR2 sequences are SGHTA and FQGNSA. With 3 bases removed from V and 9 bases from J, the gap between germline ends came to 18 bases. CDR3 length equals 15 residues. This chain's CDR3 is CASSLGLPSLGEQFF. CDR3 nucleotide sequence: TGTGCCAGCAGCTTGGGACTTCCCTCTTTGGGTGAGCAGTTCTTC.

This clone was counted only a few times. The gene calls are TRBV9 and TRBJ2-5; TRBD2 agrees at 7 bases. This CDR3 region has 14 residues. Germline lookup yields CDR1 SGDLS and CDR2 YYNGEE. The junction had 4 bases not matched to a gene; V was cut back by 0 bases and J by 5 bases. The CDR3 region has the DNA TGTGCCAGCAGCGTAGGCGGGGGTCTCGAGACCCAGTACTTC. It translates to CASSVGGGLETQYF.